Listed here are 25 T cell receptor beta chains from one sample, sequenced in a study of T cells in Graves' hyperthyroidism and ophthalmopathy. Amplification of TCR beta CDR3 regions used RNA as the template. The primer set for the first-round RT-PCR of the TCR CDR3 was HTBI. TCRdb re-derived calls from the multiplex PCR reads in MiXCR, one entry per CDR3 protein. This sample has about 420,000 distinct CDR3 sequences; around a sixth occur once, and the top ten carry roughly 15%. Specimen: blood. The receptors stem from a woman aged 18 to 35 with Graves' hyperthyroidism.

The chain is built from TRBV4-3 and TRBJ1-4; no firm D call. There are 15 residues in the CDR3. In germline, CDR1 is LGHNA, CDR2 YSLEER. The germline V and J ends were trimmed by 2 bases and 8 bases, with 15 bases remaining between them. CDR3: CASSQTGMVTEKLFF. CDR3 DNA: TGCGCCAGCAGCCAAACCGGGATGGTAACCGAAAAACTGTTTTTT.

This clonotype appeared a few times. CDR3: CASSFLDSPLHF. CDR3 in DNA: TGTGCCAGCAGCTTTTTAGACTCACCCCTCCACTTT. The rearrangement links TRBV7-9 to TRBJ1-6; no clear D gene. Germline V gives CDR1 SEHNR, CDR2 FQNEAQ (reference sequence). The CDR3 loop spans 12 amino acids. V was trimmed by 3 bases and J by 10 bases, leaving 7 bases between them.

Concerning this clonotype itself: Being one base from a much bigger clone, this may be a read error. The rearrangement uses TRBV3-2 and TRBJ2-3. TRBV3-2 is a listed pseudogene. The CDR3 loop spans 14 amino acids. CDR3 sequence reads: CASSPQRILDTQYF. CDR3 nucleotide sequence: TGTGCCAGCAGCCCGCAGAGGATTTTAGATACGCAGTATTTT.

This clonotype was counted between two and nine times. This chain connects TRBV28 to TRBJ2-7; D not certain. Between the trimmed V and J ends, which lost 3 bases and 3 bases, there was a span of 9 bases. Germline values: CDR1 MDHEN, CDR2 SYDVKM. The CDR3 length is 13 residues. CDR3 bases: TGTGCCAGCAGTTTTGTAGCTTTCTACGAGCAGTACTTC. It is translated as CASSFVAFYEQYF.

This clonotype was recorded many times. The chain is built from TRBV14 and TRBJ2-7; a weak D match, TRBD1 (5 bases). CDR3 length: 18 residues. The germline V and J ends were trimmed by 1 base and 0 bases, with 19 bases remaining between them. Germline V gives CDR1 SGHDN, CDR2 FVKESK. For the CDR3, the DNA is TGTGCCAGCAGCCAAGGCCCTAGGAACAGGCCACCCTCCTACGAGCAGTACTTC. It specifies CASSQGPRNRPPSYEQYF. The entire variable domain, with the rest obtained from reference TRBV14 and TRBJ2-7, is as follows: EAGVTQFPSHSVIEKGQTVTLRCDPISGHDNLYWYRRVMGKEIKFLLHFVKESKQDESGMPNNRFLAERTGGTYSTLKVQPAELEDSGVYFCASSQGPRNRPPSYEQYFGPGTRLTVT.

This clonotype was observed a few times. The V call is TRBV28, the J call TRBJ1-5; weak D call: TRBD1 (6 bases). V lost 2 bases, J lost 0 bases, and 8 bases lay in between. CDR1 MDHEN and CDR2 SYDVKM come from the germline V gene. This CDR3 is 15 amino acids long. CDR3 in DNA: TGTGCCAGCAGTTTAGACAGGTATAGCAATCAGCCCCAGCATTTT. Translation: CASSLDRYSNQPQHF.

In DNA, the CDR3 is TGTGCCACCAGTGATTTGTATGGAGGAGGCTACACCTTC. Amino acids: CATSDLYGGGYTF. The chain has TRBV24-1 and TRBJ1-2; D uncertain. The V gene lost 0 bases and the J gene lost 8 bases, with 9 bases spanning the gap. The CDR3 runs to 13 residues. CDR1 is KGHDR, CDR2 SFDVKD, per germline.

This clonotype showed up just a few times. The chain combines TRBV15 with TRBJ2-1; D assignment may be TRBD1 or TRBD2 (5 bases each). Trimming shortened V by 0 bases and J by 1 base, and 10 bases separated the two germline ends. The CDR3 length is 16 residues. In germline, CDR1 is LNHNV, CDR2 YYDKDF (reference sequence). CDR3 protein: CATSRDGGGSYNEQFF. CDR3 coding DNA: TGTGCCACCAGCAGAGATGGTGGGGGTTCCTACAATGAGCAGTTCTTC.

Many counts were recorded for this clonotype. This rearrangement joins TRBV12-3 or TRBV12-4 to TRBJ1-1; D may be TRBD1 (5 bases). Trimming left V 6 bases short and J 8 bases short, with 22 bases between. The CDR3 covers 15 residues. The CDR3 region is CASSPPGQGAFEAFF. The CDR3 DNA follows: TGTGCCAGCAGCCCCCCAGGACAAGGGGCCTTCGAAGCTTTCTTT.

This clonotype was counted at least ten times. The chain has TRBV2 and TRBJ2-1; either TRBD1 or TRBD2 may fit D (5 bases each). Per the germline V gene, CDR1 is SNHLY and CDR2 is FYNNEI. The CDR3 length is 19 residues. Deletions cut 7 bases from V and 1 base from J, with 26 bases between. The CDR3 loop is CASNGVQAKGEISYNEQFF. CDR3 DNA: TGTGCCAGCAATGGGGTTCAGGCTAAAGGGGAGATTTCCTACAATGAGCAGTTCTTC.

As concerns this clonotype: Relative to the germline gene, one junction end is altered; a read error may explain this. J is TRBJ2-1 and V is TRBV6-1; D ambiguous. From germline, CDR1 is MNHNS and CDR2 SASEGT. This CDR3 is 14 amino acids long. The CDR3 coding sequence is TGTGCCAGCAGGGTTTCAGTGTCCTACAATGAGCAGCTCTTC. Protein: CASRVSVSYNEQLF.

The rearrangement joins TRBV29-1 to TRBJ2-2; D might be TRBD2 (6 bases). Trimming pared 7 bases from V and 6 bases from J, leaving 18 bases between. Germline V gives CDR1 SQVTM, CDR2 ANQGSEA. This CDR3 is built from 14 residues. The CDR3 sequence: CSGSEGGAAGELFF. CDR3 sequence (DNA): TGCAGCGGCTCGGAGGGCGGAGCCGCCGGGGAGCTGTTTTTT.

This rearrangement joins TRBV20-1 to TRBJ2-3; no reliable D call. The CDR3 runs 11 residues. CDR1 and CDR2 from the germline V gene are DFQATT and SNEGSKA (reference sequence). Deletions cut 4 bases from V and 6 bases from J, with 8 bases between. The CDR3 DNA follows: TGCAGTGCTACCCCAGTGGATACGCAGTATTTT. It encodes CSATPVDTQYF.

In this sample, this clonotype turned up many times. The chain is built from TRBV20-1 and TRBJ1-1; the D is unclear. Germline V CDR1 and CDR2: DFQATT, SNEGSKA (reference sequence). Trimming cost V 3 bases and J 1 base, with 9 bases left between them. This CDR3 spans 13 amino acids. DNA of the CDR3: TGCAGTGCTAGTACTGATCAGAACACTGAAGCTTTCTTT. Amino acids: CSASTDQNTEAFF.

There are a few counts of this clonotype. This sequence joins TRBV7-2 and TRBJ2-7, with D possibly TRBD1 on 5 matching bases. The V gene lost 1 base and the J gene lost 3 bases, with 10 bases spanning the gap. Germline V gives CDR1 SGHTA, CDR2 FQGNSA. This CDR3 has 14 amino acids. The CDR3 sequence: CASSLVGVGYEQYF. The CDR3 nucleotides read TGTGCCAGCAGCTTAGTAGGGGTGGGCTACGAGCAGTACTTC.

This clonotype appeared a few times. An end of the junction does not agree with germline; a read error may underlie this. The rearrangement links TRBV20-1 to TRBJ2-1; D perhaps matches TRBD2 (5 bases). Looked up from germline, CDR1 is DFQATT and CDR2 is SNEGSKA (reference sequence). CDR3 length: 12 amino acids. The CDR3 bases are TGCAGTACTAGGAAAACGGGCAATGAGCAGTTCTTC. Its protein is CSTRKTGNEQFF.

In this sample, this clonotype turned up a few times. This sequence joins TRBV7-2 and TRBJ2-3; no definite D call. Germline CDR1 SGHTA, CDR2 FQGNSA. The CDR3 covers 14 residues. V was trimmed by 1 base and J by 4 bases, leaving 9 bases between them. The DNA of the CDR3 is TGTGCCAGCAGCTTAGAGGTTTGGGCAGATACGCAGTATTTT. Protein product: CASSLEVWADTQYF. The whole variable domain, filled in from reference TRBV7-2 and TRBJ2-3, reads GAGVSQSPSNKVTEKGKDVELRCDPISGHTALYWYRQSLGQGLEFLIYFQGNSAPDKSGLPSDRFSAERTGGSVSTLTIQRTQQEDSAVYLCASSLEVWADTQYFGPGTRLTVL.

At least ten counts were recorded for this clonotype. The J gene is TRBJ1-1, the V gene TRBV12-3 or TRBV12-4, with D maybe TRBD1 (5 bases). V dropped 4 bases and J dropped 9 bases, with 9 bases sitting between them. This CDR3 region has 11 residues. The CDR3 DNA sequence: TGTGCCAGCAGTTACCAGGGTAAAGCTTTCTTT. It is translated as CASSYQGKAFF.

The V gene is TRBV6-1, the J gene TRBJ1-2, with unresolved D. CDR3 length: 14 amino acids. The germline gives CDR1 MNHNS, CDR2 SASEGT. The germline V and J ends were trimmed by 8 bases and 1 base, with 14 bases remaining between them. The CDR3 nucleotides are TGTGCCAGCGCCTTTTTGCCCTTTAACTATGGCTACACCTTC. Protein product: CASAFLPFNYGYTF.

Ten or more counts support this clonotype. For the CDR3, the DNA is TGTGCCAGCAGCACAGAAGGGGGGAACTCTGGAAACACCATATATTTT. As protein: CASSTEGGNSGNTIYF. V is TRBV11-2 and J is TRBJ1-3, with D possibly TRBD1 on 6 matching bases. The V end was cut by 5 bases, the J end by 0 bases, with 14 bases between. Per the germline V gene, CDR1 is SGHAT and CDR2 is FQNNGV. The CDR3 loop spans 16 amino acids.

This clonotype was recorded many times. The chain is built from TRBV12-3 or TRBV12-4 and TRBJ1-3; a weak D match, TRBD1 (5 bases). V lost 5 bases and J lost 4, with 21 bases in between. The CDR3 covers 17 residues. The DNA for the CDR3 is TGTGCCAGCAGTATGGGCCCGCTTAAGAGGGGAGGAAACACCATATATTTT. This encodes CASSMGPLKRGGNTIYF.

In this sample, this clonotype turned up many times. V and J are TRBV2 and TRBJ2-5; possible D gene TRBD2, 6 bases. Trimming shortened V by 1 base and J by 7 bases, and 19 bases separated the two germline ends. The CDR3 has 16 residues. Germline V gives CDR1 SNHLY, CDR2 FYNNEI. The CDR3 DNA reads as TGTGCCAGCAGTGAAGGGGTTGACGGGACGGAGGGGACCCAGTACTTC. Translation: CASSEGVDGTEGTQYF.

The sample holds many counts of this clonotype. The chain recombines TRBV4-1 with TRBJ1-6; the match to TRBD1 covers 9 bases. Germline CDR1 is MGHRA and CDR2 is YSYEKL. The CDR3 covers 16 residues. V trimming: 3 bases; J trimming: 13 bases; junction bases outside the gene matches: 13. The CDR3 spells CASSQYAGTGSYPLHF. The DNA for the CDR3 is TGCGCCAGCAGCCAGTATGCCGGGACAGGGAGTTATCCCCTCCACTTT.

In this sample, this clonotype turned up a few times. This chain uses TRBV20-1 with TRBJ2-5; D gene ambiguous. Trimming took off 6 bases at V and 2 bases at J, with 16 bases between the two ends. This CDR3 comprises 14 residues. The germline V gene has CDR1 DFQATT and CDR2 SNEGSKA (reference sequence). CDR3 amino acids: CSAERPGRQETQYF. The CDR3 DNA is TGCAGTGCGGAGAGACCGGGCCGACAAGAGACCCAGTACTTC.

This clonotype was detected ten times or more. The V and J genes are TRBV12-3 or TRBV12-4 and TRBJ1-1; no firm D call. With 4 bases removed from V and 10 bases from J, the gap between germline ends came to 13 bases. CDR3 size: 12 residues. The chain's CDR3 is CASSSRTGGAFF. In DNA form, the CDR3 reads TGTGCCAGCAGTTCCCGGACCGGAGGAGCTTTCTTT.